This is a list of T cell receptor beta chains from one sample in a study of early T cells in non-severe SARS-CoV-2 infection. TCRdb reprocessed the 5' RACE reads via MiXCR and lists one record per CDR3 protein. The data contain some 96,000 distinct CDR3 sequences, about 15% of them singletons. Sequencing was done on a sample of whole blood. These TCRs come from an adult who was a healthcare worker with PCR-confirmed SARS-CoV-2 infection or an uninfected control (not recorded which). The conserved cysteine and the conserved F or W are not part of the CDR3 here. Each record gives: V gene, CDR3 protein.

>TRBV5-1
ASSLQGTNEKLF
>TRBV11-2
ASSLGTLAGEGETQY
>TRBV12-3/TRBV12-4
ASRSTAYSNQPQH
>TRBV7-2
ASSLLCRPGYEQY
>TRBV3-1
ASSQGPWGPDEQY
>TRBV28
ASSLFGAYEQY
>TRBV29-1
SAYRNHNEQF
>TRBV6-6
ASSLTAGFPYEQY
>TRBV9
ASSTTREDNEQF
>TRBV12-3/TRBV12-4
ASSPGLANNEQF
>TRBV7-9
DSSLFEYEQY
>TRBV28
ASRIRQNLMGIQY
>TRBV4-3
ASSQMASGIPGEQF
>TRBV29-1
SVEDGSREQY
>TRBV5-1
ASSLAGDTPKAF
>TRBV2
ASSPLLNDTQY
>TRBV11-2
ASSLGTATEAF
>TRBV9
ASSGNGDRREKLF
>TRBV4-1
ASSQDRGTSGRASYEQY
>TRBV4-3
ASSQLAGSEETQY
>TRBV20-1
SARDATYEQY
>TRBV3-1
ASSLKRGLALNEQF